Sequencing of this T cell receptor (beta chain) was carried out in a study of response to subunit inactivated influenza vaccine. Study-wide points: A suggestion made by the authors is that each seasonal influenza vaccination recruits few new T cells.

The V gene's germline CDR1 is MDHEN and CDR2 SYDVKM. There are 15 residues in the CDR3. V shed 6 bases and J 7 bases; nucleotides not matched to a gene: 9. One entry per CDR3 protein results from TCRdb running MiXCR on the RT-PCR reads. The data contain 500,000 to 650,000 distinct CDR3 sequences, approximately 7.6% of them singletons. This clonotype was picked up many times. The antigen is unknown. V usage is TRBV28 and J usage is TRBJ1-4, with 9 bases that match TRBD1. The sequenced sample was PBMCs from blood, obtained less than 30 months after vaccination. This TCR was sampled from a man between 50 and 75 years old who received an inactivated influenza vaccine. For the CDR3, the DNA is TGTGCCAGCAGGGGACTCGGGACAGGGAGTGAAAAACTGTTTTTT. As protein: CASRGLGTGSEKLFF. Using reference TRBV28 and TRBJ1-4 for the parts outside the CDR3, the full variable domain is DVKVTQSSRYLVKRTGEKVFLECVQDMDHENMFWYRQDPGLGLRLIYFSYDVKMKEKGDIPEGYSVSREKKERFSLILESASTNQTSMYLCASRGLGTGSEKLFFGSGTQLSVL.